This T cell receptor (beta chain) was found in a study of shared clonotypes between healthy human individuals (dated by TCRdb to 2020 to 2021). A note on the overall study: A couple of women and a few men aged 18 to 49 years were included in the cohort. Per donor, three plates each were used for CD4 naive and CD4 memory, two for CD8 naive, and one for CD8 memory. Blood TCR repertoires of a handful of healthy adults were deeply sequenced to estimate repertoire size and the extent of clonotype sharing between individuals. To increase sequencing depth and limit assay-specific biases, different laboratories used diverse techniques to prepare libraries and sequence TCR repertoires. Leukapheresis yielded between about 0.85 and 10 billion PBMCs per donor.

Study-wide conclusions, independent of this receptor: Only blood was sampled, and tissue TCR repertoires likely differ from those in blood. Based on pairwise subsampling, the degree of clonotype sharing among donors was expected to be affected by sequencing depth. The small number of donors limited the genetic and exposure-history diversity represented. Estimated clonotype richness was generally larger for naive than for memory subsets. When several donors were compared, the shared fraction of clonotypes was 5% to 6.5% for naive CD4, roughly 3.3% for naive CD8, 2% to 2.5% for memory CD4, and 0.3% to 0.5% for memory CD8. Incomplete sequencing was indicated by rarefaction of sorted-subset datasets, despite the large sequencing depth. Compared with non-shared clonotypes, the clonotypes found in all four sorted-subset donors had higher generation probabilities.

Counted from cysteine to phenylalanine, this CDR3 has 13 amino acids. The DNA shown is the 39-base CDR3, in frame from base 1. The V end gives up 7 bases and the J end 7 bases, leaving 9 bases in the junction not matched to a gene. According to the germline V gene, CDR1 reads SNHLY and CDR2 reads FYNNEI. Donors were healthy HIV-negative adults with no recently reported acute infections or vaccinations. Only Caucasian adults living in Nashville, Tennessee, USA were represented among the donors. Magnetic negative selection was used to enrich CD4+ T cells, after which naive cells were positively selected on CD45RA and the negative fraction became the memory subset. After blood collection by leukapheresis, PBMCs were isolated using Ficoll-Histopaque density gradient centrifugation and then cryopreserved in the vapor phase of liquid nitrogen. Analytical flow cytometry was used to check the purity and quantity of every magnetically sorted T cell population. Genomic DNA was isolated from each sorted fraction and quantified by UV absorbance on a Nanodrop 2000c.

TCR CDR3 regions were amplified from genomic DNA by multiplex PCR using the deep immunoSEQ assay. For each cell subset, the extracted genomic DNA was distributed evenly across all wells of several immunoSEQ 96-well plates, and each plate served as one replicate. For sorted subsets, around 0.2 ug genomic DNA, equal to about 30,000 T cell genomes, was loaded into each replicate PCR. Purified libraries were quantified with a Qubit 3.0 fluorometer, sized on a Bioanalyzer 2100, and re-quantified with the KAPA Library Quantification kit. A separate single-read 150-cycle Illumina NextSeq 550 flow cell was used to sequence each immunoSEQ 96-well plate. The published analysis was carried out like this. Because the immunoSEQ output held only junctional sequences and lacked quality scores, the filtering could not match the filtering applied to full-length reads. Sequences were annotated with PyIR, a Python wrapper for IgBLAST v1.9, using IMGT germline references to assign V/J genes and CDR3. Any read was removed if the V/J assignment was weak (E-value above 1e-6), the CDR3 was missing, or the read contained stop codons, out-of-frame junctions, or ambiguous translated residues. V3J clonotypes were defined by identical inferred V gene, J gene, and CDR3 amino acid sequence. The percentage overlap between two repertoires was calculated by dividing the number of shared unique clonotypes by the size of the smaller repertoire. RTK rarefaction, the Chao1 estimator, and Recon v2.1 estimates of unobserved clonotypes were used to assess repertoire richness. For all TCRbeta clonotypes obtained by the gDNA method from a handful of donors, generation probabilities were computed with OLGA. The table comes from immuneACCESS by way of TCRdb, which keeps in-frame sequences with V and J called. Part of the clones is missing from these tables; in studies checked, under half for an unresolved V gene and the rest for unknown reasons. V and J calls and clone size are those listed in that table; D and trimming were worked out from the DNA. The sample table shows 950,000 to 1,200,000 clones, and 60% to 80% are seen once. The ten largest clones add up to roughly 0.9% of the sample.

Regarding this clone: What this receptor recognizes is not known. No much larger clone exists at a distance of one base, and base qualities are not known.

In this chain, TRBV2 is recombined with TRBJ2-5; TRBD2 agrees with 7 junctional bases. The TCR originated in a man between 18 and 35 years old in good health. Some clones in this sample may be carry-over from other donors' samples. Sequencing was carried out using memory CD4+ T cells from PBMCs. What the cell subset or site label conveys for this sample: CD45RA-negative fraction. The bases are TGTGCCAGCAACGGCGGGAGTTGGGGGACCCAGTACTTC. It is translated as CASNGGSWGTQYF.